This is a list of T cell receptor beta chains from one sample in a study of CD8 T cells in Susac syndrome. A single record per CDR3 protein comes from TCRdb applying MiXCR to the immunoSEQ multiplex PCR reads. The sample holds around 170,000 distinct CDR3 sequences, 94% seen once. The sequenced material came from CD4+ T cells from PBMCs. These receptor sequences come from a human donor with Susac syndrome. The CDR3 runs from the conserved cysteine through the conserved F or W. A D gene is named only where the DNA matches it firmly. Only part of the rows carry a size: once, few, many, or a class if the clone is expanded.

>TRBV5-1|TRBJ2-6|-|TRBD1|18
TGCGCCAGCAGCTTCGTTGTGACAGGGGGTACTGGGGCCAACGTCCTGACTTTC
CASSFVVTGGTGANVLTF
>TRBV18|TRBJ2-3|-|-|16
TGTGCCAGCTCACCACCGGCGGGGTACGGCACAGATACGCAGTATTTT
CASSPPAGYGTDTQYF
>TRBV20-1|TRBJ2-5|-|-|13
TGCAGTGCTTGGCGCCCAATGGGGGAGACCCAGTACTTC
CSAWRPMGETQYF
>TRBV14|TRBJ2-5|-|TRBD2|15
TGTGCCAGCAGCCCAGGGAGGGGCCGCGGCGAGACCCAGTACTTC
CASSPGRGRGETQYF
>TRBV20-1|TRBJ2-5|once|-|14
TGCAGTGCTAGAGATCAAGGGTCCTCGGAGACCCAGTACTTC
CSARDQGSSETQYF
>TRBV7-2|TRBJ1-2|-|TRBD1|16
TGTGCCAGCAGCTTAGCTGCTGGAGGGGGCAGCTATGGCTACACCTTC
CASSLAAGGGSYGYTF
>TRBV11-2|TRBJ1-1|-|-|16
TGTGCCAGCAGCTTAAGGGTGATCCCGGCCGGGGGTGAAGCTTTCTTT
CASSLRVIPAGGEAFF
>TRBV20-1|TRBJ1-4|-|TRBD1|16
TGCAGTGCCGGGACAGGGAACGGTGCGGTGGATGAAAAACTGTTTTTT
CSAGTGNGAVDEKLFF
>TRBV19|TRBJ1-5|-|-|14
TGTGCCAGTAGTATACGGGGATCCGATCAGCCCCAGCATTTT
CASSIRGSDQPQHF
>TRBV7-8|TRBJ2-5|-|TRBD2|15
TGTGCCAGCGCCGGGAGCGGGGATTTCCAAGAGACCCAGTACTTC
CASAGSGDFQETQYF
>TRBV19|TRBJ2-2|-|TRBD1|15
TGTGCCAGTAGCTTGGGACAGGGGGCTGACGGGGAGCTGTTTTTT
CASSLGQGADGELFF
>TRBV24-1|TRBJ2-1|-|TRBD2|17
TGTGCCACCAGTGACCCTAGGGTAAGCGGGGGGAACAATGAGCAGTTCTTC
CATSDPRVSGGNNEQFF
>TRBV7-9|TRBJ1-2|-|-|13
TGTGCCAGCAGCTTCCCAGGGGCCAATGGCTACACCTTC
CASSFPGANGYTF
>TRBV11-3|TRBJ2-1|-|-|14
TGTGCCAGCAGCTTAGCCGGCAGGGACCATGAGCAGTTCTTC
CASSLAGRDHEQFF
>TRBV12-3/TRBV12-4|TRBJ2-7|-|TRBD2|11
TGTGCCAGCACCCCCGGGGGGACTTTCTACTTC
CASTPGGTFYF
>TRBV5-4|TRBJ2-1|-|-|15
TGTGCCAGCAGCGGGACCCGGGACTTTTACAATGAGCAGTTCTTC
CASSGTRDFYNEQFF
>TRBV30|TRBJ2-3|-|-|14
TGTGCCTGGGGAACGGGGCTGAGCACAGATACGCAGTATTTT
CAWGTGLSTDTQYF
>TRBV19|TRBJ1-5|once|TRBD1|17
TGTGCCAGTAGTCACAACCGTAGGGACAGATTCAATCAGCCCCAGCATTTT
CASSHNRRDRFNQPQHF
>TRBV6-5|TRBJ1-5|-|TRBD1|15
TGTGCCAGCAGTCTCACTACAGGGGGCAATCAGCCCCAGCATTTT
CASSLTTGGNQPQHF
>TRBV2|TRBJ2-5|once|-|15
TGTGCCAGTCAGAACGTTGGCTCCCGCCAAGAGACCCAGTACTTC
CASQNVGSRQETQYF
>TRBV7-2|TRBJ1-1|-|-|15
TGTGCCAGCAGCCAAAGACAGACGTCAAACACTGAAGCTTTCTTT
CASSQRQTSNTEAFF
>TRBV20-1|TRBJ1-5|-|-|13
TGCAGTGCTACTGAATCGCCGGTCCAGCCCCAGCATTTT
CSATESPVQPQHF
>TRBV6-4|TRBJ2-2|once|-|10
TGTGCCAGCGTTCACGGGGAGCTGTTTTTT
CASVHGELFF
>TRBV30|TRBJ2-7|-|TRBD1|12
TGTGCCTGGAGTCGGGACAGGGACGGGCAGTACTTC
CAWSRDRDGQYF
>TRBV4-3|TRBJ2-3|once|TRBD2|18
TGCGCCAGCAGCCGATTTCCGGGGGGGAGCCCATACACAGATACGCAGTATTTT
CASSRFPGGSPYTDTQYF
>TRBV7-2|TRBJ1-1|few|-|12
TGTGCCAGCAGCTTATTGGGCACTGAAGCTTTCTTT
CASSLLGTEAFF
>TRBV6-2/TRBV6-3|TRBJ2-7|-|-|14
TGTGCCAGCAGCTCGCCGGCCAGGGGTTACGAGCAGTACTTC
CASSSPARGYEQYF
>TRBV15|TRBJ2-7|-|TRBD2|13
TGTGCCACCACGGGGGGGAACTCCTACGAGCAGTACTTC
CATTGGNSYEQYF